The TCR beta chain described here comes from a study of cytomegalovirus exposure and HLA in healthy donors. Study-level findings and limits: Within a later analysis, the majority of CMV-associated TCR beta chains appeared HLA-restricted. Accurate predictions that matched the HLA-A and HLA-B alleles of most subjects were reportedly made from TCR beta sequences.

In regard to this clone: Its target is unknown.

PCR used 60 Vbeta primers and 13 Jbeta primers. Sequencing used immunoSEQ multiplex PCR; TCRdb keeps in-frame clones, though not all of them. The sample includes about 150,000 clones, around 80% seen only once; the top ten take about 11%. After removal of 5 bases from V and 9 bases from J, the junction contained 15 bases not matched to a gene. CDR1 and CDR2 from the germline V gene are SGHAT and FQNNGV. This CDR3 has 15 residues. This sequence originates from a man between 18 and 29 years old in good health and CMV-seropositive. V is TRBV11-2 and J is TRBJ2-5; 7 bases agree with TRBD2. Sequences were obtained from PBMCs. In DNA, the CDR3 is TGTGCCAGCAGCCAATCCGGGGACCCAGCGGGGCCCCAGTACTTC. Its translation: CASSQSGDPAGPQYF.